What follows are 29 T cell receptor beta chains derived from one specimen sequenced in a study of cytomegalovirus exposure and HLA in healthy donors. The study ran its PCR with 60 Vbeta and 13 Jbeta primers. The method was immunoSEQ multiplex PCR; TCRdb's version includes in-frame clones alone and lacks a portion of them. The data hold 150,000 or so clones, with more than 65% observed a single time. Sequenced input: PBMCs. All receptors derive from a man aged 25 to 40 in good health and CMV-seropositive.

As DNA, the CDR3 is TGTGCCAGTAGTGGAGTCGGGAGAGGTAATGAAAAACTGTTTTTT. Amino acids: CASSGVGRGNEKLFF. The rearrangement joins TRBV19 to TRBJ1-4; D ambiguous. This CDR3 has 15 amino acids. The V and J ends lost 5 bases and 4 bases respectively, with 14 bases between them. The germline CDR1 and CDR2 sequences are LNHDA and SQIVND (reference sequence).

The chain has TRBV7-9 and TRBJ2-7; 9 bases fit TRBD1. Germline loops: CDR1 SEHNR, CDR2 FQNEAQ (reference sequence). The V gene end was trimmed by 4 bases and the J gene end by 5 bases; junction bases not matched to a gene: 6. This CDR3 comprises 14 residues. CDR3 bases: TGTGCCAGCAGCTCACCGGGACAGGGAGACGAGCAGTACTTC. It encodes CASSSPGQGDEQYF. The full variable domain, completed using reference TRBV7-9 and TRBJ2-7, is DTGVSQNPRHKITKRGQNVTFRCDPISEHNRLYWYRQTLGQGPEFLTYFQNEAQLEKSRLLSDRFSAERPKGSFSTLEIQRTEQGDSAMYLCASSSPGQGDEQYFGPGTRLTVT.

This chain connects TRBV5-6 to TRBJ1-5; weak D call: TRBD1 (5 bases). Per germline, CDR1 SGHDT and CDR2 YYEEEE. V dropped 7 bases and J dropped 0 bases, with 26 bases sitting between them. The CDR3 has 19 amino acids. The CDR3 bases are TGTGCCAGCTCCGGACATCTTCAAAATTCTCTTTATAGCAATCAGCCCCAGCATTTT. Its protein is CASSGHLQNSLYSNQPQHF.

The gene calls are TRBV30 and TRBJ1-2; tentatively, D is TRBD1 (5 bases). This CDR3 comprises 13 residues. Germline values: CDR1 GTSNPN, CDR2 SVGIG (reference sequence). The V end lost 3 bases, the J end lost 3 bases, and 11 bases lay between the germline ends. Here the CDR3 reads CAWSLGGHYGYTF. CDR3 DNA: TGTGCCTGGAGCTTGGGGGGTCACTATGGCTACACCTTC.

The chain has TRBV7-9 and TRBJ2-1, with 15 nucleotides matching TRBD2. Germline lookup yields CDR1 SEHNR and CDR2 FQNEAQ (reference sequence). The CDR3 runs to 16 residues. The V and J ends lost 4 bases and 5 bases, in that order; junction bases with no gene match: 3. Here the CDR3 reads CASSYGLAGGHNEQFF. CDR3 nucleotide sequence: TGTGCCAGCAGCTACGGACTAGCGGGAGGGCACAATGAGCAGTTCTTC.

This clone is a singleton in its sample. The rearrangement joins TRBV7-9 to TRBJ2-5; D call uncertain. Gene TRBJ2-7 matches the end of the DNA better, so the J call may be wrong. Germline assignment: CDR1 SEHNR and CDR2 FQNEAQ (reference sequence). The CDR3 is 13 residues long. The CDR3 reads CASSFDPDYEQYF. In DNA form, the CDR3 reads TGTGCCAGCAGCTTTGACCCGGACTACGAGCAGTACTTC.

CDR3 nucleotides: TGCGCCAGCAGCCCCGGGAGGCTAGCCCGGAACACTGAAGCTTTCTTT. Its protein is CASSPGRLARNTEAFF. The gene calls are TRBV5-1 and TRBJ1-1; D not resolved. V dropped 4 bases and J dropped 1 base, with 17 bases sitting between them. Germline V CDR1 and CDR2: SGHRS, YFSETQ. The CDR3 has 16 residues.

The chain links TRBV29-1 to TRBJ1-2; 8 positions agree with TRBD1. The CDR3 totals 15 residues. Germline CDR1 is SQVTM and CDR2 is ANQGSEA. The trim removed 4 bases at V and 5 bases at J, leaving 12 bases unmatched. CDR3 in DNA: TGCAGCGTTGCCGACAGGGGTTTCTTCCCTTATGGCTACACCTTC. Protein: CSVADRGFFPYGYTF.

J is TRBJ2-7 and V is TRBV7-6; 14 nucleotides match TRBD2. This CDR3 contains 16 residues. Germline CDR1 is SGHVS and CDR2 is FNYEAQ. With V trimmed by 3 bases and J by 3 bases, 4 bases remained unmatched. CDR3 amino acids: CASSFGTSGSFYEQYF. In nucleotides, the CDR3 is TGTGCCAGCAGCTTCGGGACTAGCGGGAGTTTCTACGAGCAGTACTTC.

The rearrangement uses TRBV7-9 and TRBJ1-4; no clear D gene. This CDR3 is built from 13 residues. CDR1 and CDR2 from the germline V gene are SEHNR and FQNEAQ (reference sequence). V was cut by 5 bases and J by 8 bases, with 12 bases left in between. For the CDR3, the DNA is TGTGCCAGCAGCCCACTACGCGGGGAAAAACTGTTTTTT. Translated, it gives CASSPLRGEKLFF.

This clone was seen a few times. This chain links TRBV6-1 with TRBJ2-4; 8 bases align to TRBD2. Germline loops: CDR1 MNHNS, CDR2 SASEGT. CDR3 length: 17 residues. Unmatched junction bases numbered 7, after V lost 3 bases and J lost 0 bases. CDR3 amino acids: CASSDLLAGVAKNIQYF. The DNA for the CDR3 is TGTGCCAGCAGTGATCTGCTAGCGGGTGTAGCCAAAAACATTCAGTACTTC.

V is TRBV4-3 and J is TRBJ2-7; a weak D match, TRBD2 (6 bases). This CDR3 region has 16 residues. CDR1 and CDR2 (germline): LGHNA, YSLEER. V shed 0 bases and J shed 3 bases, with 15 bases lying between them. CDR3 DNA sequence: TGCGCCAGCAGCCAAGAACGCGGGACCATCAGCTACGAGCAGTACTTC. Translated, it gives CASSQERGTISYEQYF.

To note about this clone: The junction departs from germline at one end; a sequencing error may be responsible. V is TRBV10-3 and J is TRBJ2-7; 9 positions match TRBD1. This CDR3 contains 14 residues. Looked up from germline, CDR1 is ENHRY and CDR2 is SYGVKD. DNA for the CDR3: TGTGCCAGCAGTTACCTGGGACAGGGAGGAGAGCAGTACTTC. Translating gives CASSYLGQGGEQYF.

This clone has only a few counts. The chain has TRBV9 and TRBJ2-3; TRBD2 matches 11 bases. The CDR3 contains 14 residues. V dropped 3 bases and J dropped 5; count of bases not matched to a gene: 2. Germline V gene sequence: CDR1 SGDLS, CDR2 YYNGEE. The DNA of the CDR3 is TGTGCCAGCAGCGCTACTAGCGGGAGAGATACGCAGTATTTT. Protein product: CASSATSGRDTQYF.

This chain uses TRBV29-1 with TRBJ2-2, with 14 bases identical to TRBD2. This CDR3 has 16 residues. Germline assignment: CDR1 SQVTM and CDR2 ANQGSEA. J gave up 4 bases and V 7 bases, and 8 bases lay outside the gene matches. Here the CDR3 DNA reads TGCAGCGCCCTCGGACTAGCGGGGGGACGCACCGGGGAGCTGTTTTTT. Residues: CSALGLAGGRTGELFF.

In DNA, the CDR3 is TGTGCCAGCAGCGGGACAGACATTAGGGTCTACGAGCAGTACTTC. Translating gives CASSGTDIRVYEQYF. V is TRBV28 and J is TRBJ2-7; the match to TRBD1 covers 7 bases. This CDR3 region has 15 residues. V dropped 6 bases and J dropped 3; count of bases not matched to a gene: 11. Germline V gene sequence: CDR1 MDHEN, CDR2 SYDVKM.

The chain links TRBV7-9 to TRBJ2-7, with 8 bases that match TRBD1. Losses at the gene ends were 7 bases for V and 2 bases for J; bases not matched to a gene: 7. CDR3 size: 14 residues. The germline gives CDR1 SEHNR, CDR2 FQNEAQ (reference sequence). CDR3 nucleotides: TGTGCCAGCACCGGGCAGGGGGCGGCCTACGAGCAGTACTTC. It yields the protein CASTGQGAAYEQYF.

The chain carries TRBV5-1 and TRBJ2-7; no clear D. CDR3 size: 13 residues. V lost 4 bases to trimming and J lost 0 bases, with 8 bases between them. Germline V gene lookup returns CDR1 SGHRS and CDR2 YFSETQ. CDR3 nucleotides: TGCGCCAGCAGCCTCAGGTTCTCCTACGAGCAGTACTTC. Amino acids: CASSLRFSYEQYF.

The chain carries TRBV6-1 and TRBJ2-3; 13 bases fit TRBD2. V trimming: 3 bases; J trimming: 4 bases; junction bases outside the gene matches: 4. Germline values: CDR1 MNHNS, CDR2 SASEGT. The CDR3 consists of 16 residues. The CDR3 DNA reads as TGTGCCAGCAGTGAGCACACTAGCGGGGGGGCAGATACGCAGTATTTT. Translated: CASSEHTSGGADTQYF.

The genes are TRBV18 and TRBJ2-7; 10 bases agree with TRBD1. Losses at the gene ends were 4 bases for V and 2 bases for J; bases not matched to a gene: 5. Germline V gene lookup returns CDR1 KGHSH and CDR2 LQKENI. The CDR3 covers 15 residues. The CDR3: CASSRGTGDTYEQYF. For the CDR3, the DNA is TGTGCCAGCTCACGGGGGACAGGGGACACCTACGAGCAGTACTTC.

This clone was detected a few times. The same CDR3 can be traced to other DNA sequences in this sample. The rearrangement links TRBV27 to TRBJ2-7; TRBD1 aligns across 9 bases. CDR3 length: 13 amino acids. V shed 4 bases and J 2 bases; nucleotides not matched to a gene: 0. In germline, CDR1 is MNHEY, CDR2 SMNVEV (reference sequence). CDR3: CASSWTGAYEQYF. The CDR3 DNA reads as TGTGCCAGCAGTTGGACAGGGGCCTACGAGCAGTACTTC.

The chain has TRBV6-1 and TRBJ1-6; 7 bases are a match to TRBD1. The CDR3 totals 17 residues. Germline-derived CDR1 and CDR2 are MNHNS and SASEGT. Trimming removed 2 bases from V and 0 bases from J; junction bases left unmatched: 4. For the CDR3, the DNA is TGTGCCAGCAGTGAATACGCAGGGGGCTCCTATAATTCACCCCTCCACTTT. This gives the protein CASSEYAGGSYNSPLHF.

The rearrangement links TRBV5-1 to TRBJ2-5; D might be TRBD1 (6 bases). Trimming cost V 4 bases and J 4 bases, with 17 bases left between them. The V gene's germline CDR1 is SGHRS and CDR2 YFSETQ. This CDR3 is 15 amino acids long. CDR3: CASSPQGGGGETQYF. The CDR3 DNA reads as TGCGCCAGCAGCCCGCAAGGGGGTGGGGGAGAGACCCAGTACTTC.

The V call is TRBV6-5, the J call TRBJ2-2, with D uncertain. V lost 6 bases to trimming and J lost 10 bases, with 12 bases between them. The CDR3 loop spans 12 amino acids. The germline CDR1 and CDR2 sequences are MNHEY and SVGAGI. The DNA of the CDR3 is TGTGCCAGCAGCCCCGGGTTCTCGGAGCTGTTTTTT. Encoded protein: CASSPGFSELFF.

This clone occurred a few times. The rearrangement uses TRBV5-1 and TRBJ2-5; TRBD2 is a possible D gene (6 bases). This CDR3 comprises 14 residues. V lost 0 bases to trimming and J lost 3 bases, with 9 bases between them. Germline loops: CDR1 SGHRS, CDR2 YFSETQ. The DNA of the CDR3 is TGCGCCAGCAGCTTGGGGTCGGGGGAAGAGACCCAGTACTTC. It is translated as CASSLGSGEETQYF.

The genes are TRBV30 and TRBJ2-1, with a tentative D call TRBD2 (5 bases). Germline CDR1 reads GTSNPN; CDR2 reads SVGIG (reference sequence). The CDR3 runs to 12 residues. The ends were cut back, 3 bases at V and 4 bases at J, with 7 bases in the middle. The chain's CDR3 is CAWSGLYNEQFF. CDR3 bases: TGTGCCTGGAGCGGACTGTACAATGAGCAGTTCTTC. Drawing the rest from reference TRBV30 and TRBJ2-1, the complete variable domain is SQTIHQWPATLVQPVGSPLSLECTVEGTSNPNLYWYRQAAGRGLQLLFYSVGIGQISSEVPQNLSASRPQDRQFILSSKKLLLSDSGFYLCAWSGLYNEQFFGPGTRLTVL.

This clone showed up just once. The rearrangement joins TRBV4-1 to TRBJ1-2, with unresolved D. V lost 1 base to trimming and J lost 3 bases, with 15 bases between them. Germline CDR1 reads MGHRA; CDR2 reads YSYEKL. This CDR3 has 16 amino acids. CDR3 protein: CASSQGSFGGDYGYTF. Here the CDR3 DNA reads TGCGCCAGCAGCCAAGGTTCGTTCGGCGGAGACTATGGCTACACCTTC.

The chain carries TRBV5-1 and TRBJ2-3; 9 bases are a match to TRBD2. The junction had 7 bases not matched to a gene; V was cut back by 5 bases and J by 3 bases. CDR1 SGHRS and CDR2 YFSETQ come from the germline V gene. The CDR3 covers 15 residues. CDR3 in DNA: TGCGCCAGCAGTTATAGCGGGAGAGGGACAGATACGCAGTATTTT. Protein: CASSYSGRGTDTQYF.

DNA for the CDR3: TGTGCCAGCAGCTTAGGGGGACTAGCCTACGAGCAGTACTTC. It is translated as CASSLGGLAYEQYF. The gene calls are TRBV7-6 and TRBJ2-7; 8 bases align to TRBD2. J lost 2 bases, V lost 1 base, and 1 base had no gene match. The germline CDR1 and CDR2 sequences are SGHVS and FNYEAQ. The CDR3 sequence is 14 residues long.